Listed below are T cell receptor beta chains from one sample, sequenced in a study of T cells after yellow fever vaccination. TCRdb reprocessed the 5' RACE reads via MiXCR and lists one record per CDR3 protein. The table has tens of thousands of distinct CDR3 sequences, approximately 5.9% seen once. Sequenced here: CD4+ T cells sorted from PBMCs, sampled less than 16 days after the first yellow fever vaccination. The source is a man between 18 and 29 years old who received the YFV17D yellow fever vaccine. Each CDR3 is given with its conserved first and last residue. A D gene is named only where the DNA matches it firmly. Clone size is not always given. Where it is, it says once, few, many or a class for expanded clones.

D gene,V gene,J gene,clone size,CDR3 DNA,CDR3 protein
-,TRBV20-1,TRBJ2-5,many,TGCAGTGCTGGGCCAAGTGGGGGCCGGGGAGAGACCCAGTACTTC,CSAGPSGGRGETQYF
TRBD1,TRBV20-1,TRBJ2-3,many,TGCAGTGTTCCTCGACCTCTCGGGACAGGCCGAAGCACAGATACGCAGTATTTT,CSVPRPLGTGRSTDTQYF
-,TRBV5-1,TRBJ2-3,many,TGCGCCAGCAAACGAGGAGGTGGCGCAGATACGCAGTATTTT,CASKRGGGADTQYF
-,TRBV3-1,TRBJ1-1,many,TGTGCCAGCAGCTATCGGTTCGGGGGAAGCACTGAAGCTTTCTTT,CASSYRFGGSTEAFF
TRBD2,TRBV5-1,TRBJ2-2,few,TGCGCCAGCAGCTCCCCCCCGGGACTAGCGGGGGGGGGCAGCACCGGGGAGCTGTTTTTT,CASSSPPGLAGGGSTGELFF
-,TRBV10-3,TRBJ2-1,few,TGTGCCACACGGGCCCGACAAGAAAACAATGAGCAGTTCTTC,CATRARQENNEQFF
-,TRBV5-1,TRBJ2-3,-,TGCGCCAGCAGCTTGGCAGGGACCCCAGATACGCAGTATTTT,CASSLAGTPDTQYF
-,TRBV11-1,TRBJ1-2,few,TGTGCCAGCAGCTTAGGAAGCGGGCGGACCCCCTACACCTTC,CASSLGSGRTPYTF
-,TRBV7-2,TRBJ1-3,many,TGTGCCAGCAGCCCGGGACCCCTAACTTCTGGAAACACCATATATTTT,CASSPGPLTSGNTIYF
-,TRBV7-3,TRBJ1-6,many,TGTGCCAGCAGCTTATATAAAGATTCACCCCTCCACTTT,CASSLYKDSPLHF
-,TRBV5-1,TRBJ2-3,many,TGCGCCAGCAGAGAGCCAGAGGGTACGCAGTATTTT,CASREPEGTQYF
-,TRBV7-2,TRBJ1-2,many,TGTGCCAGCAGCCCGACAGCCTATGGCTACACCTTC,CASSPTAYGYTF
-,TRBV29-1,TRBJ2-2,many,TGCACCGCCAGGTGGGGGAACGGGGAGCTGTTTTTT,CTARWGNGELFF
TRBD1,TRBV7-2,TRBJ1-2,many,TGTGCCAGCAGCTCCCGGACAGGGAACTATGGCTACACCTTC,CASSSRTGNYGYTF
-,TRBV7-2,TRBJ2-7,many,TGTGCCAGCAGTCGTCAGGGGTTCGAGCAGTACTTC,CASSRQGFEQYF